One TCR beta chain is described in this entry. Its target is not known. The method was immunoSEQ multiplex PCR; TCRdb's version includes in-frame clones alone and lacks a portion of them. The table includes about 50,000 clones, over 75% detected once. This sample was taken from a study of OX40 agonist ivuxolimab in advanced cancers. The CDR3 extends over 16 amino acids. Per germline, CDR1 GTSNPN and CDR2 SVGIG (reference sequence). V shed 2 bases and J shed 0 bases, with 16 bases lying between them. Findings and caveats of the study: Among the lowest levels of clonal expansion were found in partial responders at 0.1-3.0 mg/kg. More expanded clones were found, on average, in CD8+ than in CD4+ T cells. At 0.1 to 3.0 mg/kg and by week 6, CD4+ and CD8+ T cells in the blood had expanded clonally.

The chain combines TRBV30 with TRBJ1-1; D is uncertain. This receptor was taken from an adult with an advanced solid tumor such as melanoma, head and neck, liver or kidney cancer. The sequencing used CD4+ or CD8+ T cells sorted from blood, collected in a trial of the OX40 agonist ivuxolimab. CDR3 bases: TGTGCCTGGAGTACGTGGCGGGATTCAATGAACACTGAAGCTTTCTTT. Its translation is CAWSTWRDSMNTEAFF.